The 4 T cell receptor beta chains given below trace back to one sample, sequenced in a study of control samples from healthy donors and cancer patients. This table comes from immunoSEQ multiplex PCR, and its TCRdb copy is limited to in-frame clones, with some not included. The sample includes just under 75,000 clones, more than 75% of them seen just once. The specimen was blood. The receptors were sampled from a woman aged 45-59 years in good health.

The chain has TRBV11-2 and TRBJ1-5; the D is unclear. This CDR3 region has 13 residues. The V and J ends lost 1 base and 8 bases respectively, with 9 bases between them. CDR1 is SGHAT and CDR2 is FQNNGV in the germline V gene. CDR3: CASSLGPFKPQHF. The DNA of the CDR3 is TGTGCCAGCAGCTTAGGCCCCTTCAAGCCCCAGCATTTT.

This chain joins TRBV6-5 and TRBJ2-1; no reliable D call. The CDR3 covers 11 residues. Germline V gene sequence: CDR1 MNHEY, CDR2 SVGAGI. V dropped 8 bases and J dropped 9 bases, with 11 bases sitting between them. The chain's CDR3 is CASRQTGEQFF. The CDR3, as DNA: TGTGCCAGCCGTCAGACTGGTGAGCAGTTCTTC.

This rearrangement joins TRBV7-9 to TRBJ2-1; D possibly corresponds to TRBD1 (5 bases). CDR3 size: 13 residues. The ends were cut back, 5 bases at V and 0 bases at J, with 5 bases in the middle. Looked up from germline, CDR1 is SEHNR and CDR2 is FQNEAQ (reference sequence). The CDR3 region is CASSRGSYNEQFF. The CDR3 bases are TGTGCCAGCAGCAGGGGCTCCTACAATGAGCAGTTCTTC.

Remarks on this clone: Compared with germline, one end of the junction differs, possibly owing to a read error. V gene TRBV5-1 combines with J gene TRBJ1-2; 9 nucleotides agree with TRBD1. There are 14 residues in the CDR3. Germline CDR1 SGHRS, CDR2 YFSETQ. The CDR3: CTSRSHRGPGGYTF. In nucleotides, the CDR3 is TGCACCAGCAGATCGCACAGGGGGCCGGGTGGCTACACCTTC.